This T cell receptor (beta chain) was observed in a study of blood T cell repertoires in COVID-19. CDR3 size: 14 residues. The germline CDR1 and CDR2 sequences are SEHNR and FQNEAQ (reference sequence). The V and J ends lost 5 bases and 7 bases respectively, with 17 bases between them. Original handling: The authors estimated nucleated cell counts from reference gene primer amplification. The protocol was immunoSEQ multiplex PCR, while the TCRdb copy is restricted to in-frame clones and leaves out a portion. V and J calls and clone size come straight from that table; D and trimming were deduced from the DNA. The sample yields 270,000 or so clones, around 85% seen once. Patients at the Seattle site were enrolled during active infection and followed longitudinally.

Sequenced material: peripheral blood. This chain connects TRBV7-9 to TRBJ2-5; D is possibly TRBD1 (5 bases). The clonotype comes from a young woman with COVID-19, enrolled during active disease. In DNA form, the CDR3 reads TGTGCCAGCAGCAGCGTGACAGCCCTGGGGACCCAGTACTTC. Amino acids: CASSSVTALGTQYF.